Below, 15 T cell receptor beta chains from the same sample are listed, as sequenced in a study of CD8+ T cells in alopecia areata. Indicated treatment: oral pan-JAK inhibitor, 5-10 mg twice daily. Isolated RNA was reverse transcribed into cDNA used as the sequencing template. TCRdb's copy holds only in-frame clones and misses some; the assay was immunoSEQ multiplex PCR. The data contain 270,000 or so clones, roughly 60% of them singletons. This sample comprised CD4+ T cells sorted from blood, obtained at week 24, from a patient treated with tofacitinib. The source of these receptors is a human donor with alopecia areata.

This clone was seen once. The junction does not match germline at one end; this may be a read error. V usage is TRBV7-7 and J usage is TRBJ2-5, with TRBD2 identical over 7 bases. CDR3 length: 13 residues. Germline loops: CDR1 SSHAT, CDR2 FNYEAQ (reference sequence). The CDR3 DNA follows: TGTGCTAGCAGCTCCCTGACTAGCGAGACCCAGTACTTC. This codes for CASSSLTSETQYF.

The chain combines TRBV4-1 with TRBJ2-7; TRBD1 might be the D (5 bases). V shed 2 bases and J shed 5 bases, with 19 bases lying between them. Germline CDR1 and CDR2: MGHRA and YSYEKL. This CDR3 has 16 amino acids. The CDR3 nucleotides read TGCGCCAGCAGCCAAAGTGGGGCCCTCGGCCGCAACGAGCAGTACTTC. This gives the protein CASSQSGALGRNEQYF.

V is TRBV11-1 and J is TRBJ1-2; perhaps TRBD1 as D (6 bases). Germline V gene sequence: CDR1 SGHAT, CDR2 FQDESV (reference sequence). CDR3 length: 13 amino acids. Trimming took off 2 bases at V and 8 bases at J, with 12 bases between the two ends. CDR3 residues: CASSLIRGGGYTF. The CDR3 nucleotides read TGTGCCAGCAGCTTAATCAGGGGAGGCGGCTACACCTTC.

The chain combines TRBV23-1 with TRBJ2-7; D is perhaps TRBD1 (5 bases). TRBV23-1 is assigned to the ORF class and has an uncertain function. V lost 0 bases and J lost 6, with 9 bases in between. The CDR3 extends over 13 amino acids. The CDR3 protein is CASSQSSGSEQYF. CDR3 in DNA: TGCGCCAGCAGTCAATCGTCAGGGTCCGAGCAGTACTTC.

The chain carries TRBV6-5 and TRBJ1-3, with 7 positions matching TRBD1. Germline CDR1 is MNHEY and CDR2 is SVGAGI. The CDR3 has 16 amino acids. V was pared by 0 bases and J by 0 bases, with 2 bases of the junction left unmatched. CDR3 sequence (DNA): TGTGCCAGCAGTTACTCGGGGACAGTCTCTGGAAACACCATATATTTT. Its translation is CASSYSGTVSGNTIYF.

This clone appeared once. The same CDR3 also results from other DNA sequences found in this sample. The rearrangement uses TRBV30 and TRBJ2-5; D remains ambiguous. V was trimmed by 1 base and J by 5 bases, leaving 5 bases between them. Germline CDR1 is GTSNPN and CDR2 is SVGIG (reference sequence). The CDR3 length is 11 residues. CDR3 bases: TGTGCCTGGAGTGGACGGGAGACCCAGTACTTC. It codes for CAWSGRETQYF.

In its sample, this clone was seen a few times. The chain uses TRBV5-8 and TRBJ2-3, with D possibly TRBD1 on 5 matching bases. The CDR3 totals 14 residues. CDR1 and CDR2 (germline): SGHTS, YDEGEE. V lost 6 bases and J 5 bases, leaving 16 bases between the germline ends. The CDR3 DNA is TGTGCCAGCAACCAAGGGGTTTCTGGAGATACGCAGTATTTT. The encoded protein is CASNQGVSGDTQYF.

This chain uses TRBV29-1 with TRBJ1-1; D possibly corresponds to TRBD1 (6 bases). Trimming pared 4 bases from V and 0 bases from J, leaving 12 bases between. Germline CDR1 and CDR2: SQVTM and ANQGSEA. The CDR3 runs to 14 residues. CDR3 nucleotides: TGCAGCGTTGGAAGGACAGCTCTGAACACTGAAGCTTTCTTT. Its protein is CSVGRTALNTEAFF.

Only one count was recorded for this clone. The chain couples TRBV5-1 to TRBJ2-2, with D possibly being TRBD1 (6 bases). Trimming took off 3 bases at V and 0 bases at J, with 12 bases between the two ends. Germline CDR1 reads SGHRS; CDR2 reads YFSETQ. The CDR3 is 16 residues long. CDR3 residues: CASSSRTAANTGELFF. CDR3 DNA sequence: TGCGCCAGCAGCTCCCGGACAGCCGCGAACACCGGGGAGCTGTTTTTT.

This chain uses TRBV6-1 with TRBJ2-5, with unresolved D. V was shortened by 7 bases and J by 0 bases, with 9 bases between the two germline ends. There are 13 residues in the CDR3. Per the germline V gene, CDR1 is MNHNS and CDR2 is SASEGT. CDR3 coding DNA: TGTGCCAGCACCCCTACCTACCAAGAGACCCAGTACTTC. It specifies CASTPTYQETQYF.

CDR3 DNA sequence: TGTGCCAGCAGCTTAACCCGGACAGGCCATGGCTACACCTTC. Protein sequence: CASSLTRTGHGYTF. The chain joins TRBV7-3 to TRBJ1-2; 7 bases agree with TRBD1. After removal of 0 bases from V and 6 bases from J, the junction contained 4 bases not matched to a gene. The CDR3 has 14 amino acids. The V gene's germline CDR1 is SGHTA and CDR2 FQGTGA. The entire variable domain, with the rest obtained from reference TRBV7-3 and TRBJ1-2, is as follows: GAGVSQTPSNKVTEKGKYVELRCDPISGHTALYWYRQSLGQGPEFLIYFQGTGAADDSGLPNDRFFAVRPEGSVSTLKIQRTERGDSAVYLCASSLTRTGHGYTFGSGTRLTVV.

This clone was detected a few times. The chain recombines TRBV7-9 with TRBJ1-1; D may be TRBD1 (5 bases). V was clipped by 3 bases and J by 8 bases, with 10 bases between them. CDR1 and CDR2 from the germline V gene are SEHNR and FQNEAQ (reference sequence). The length of the CDR3 is 12 residues. The CDR3 DNA follows: TGTGCCAGCAGCTTGATGACAGTAGAAGCTTTCTTT. Protein: CASSLMTVEAFF.

This chain uses TRBV4-1 with TRBJ2-3; no clear D. V was pared by 6 bases and J by 1 base, with 8 bases between. Per germline, CDR1 MGHRA and CDR2 YSYEKL. The CDR3 consists of 13 residues. The CDR3 spells CASRKDGTDTQYF. DNA for the CDR3: TGCGCCAGCAGGAAGGACGGCACAGATACGCAGTATTTT.

The rearrangement links TRBV4-1 to TRBJ1-4, with 7 nucleotides matching TRBD1. Germline CDR1 and CDR2: MGHRA and YSYEKL. This CDR3 has 14 residues. V shed 0 bases and J 7 bases; nucleotides not matched to a gene: 2. CDR3 nucleotides: TGCGCCAGCAGCCAAGAAAGACAGGGTGAAAAACTGTTTTTT. It codes for CASSQERQGEKLFF.

This clone was counted once. The genes are TRBV7-3 and TRBJ2-3, with D possibly being TRBD2 (5 bases). The CDR3 loop spans 15 amino acids. The germline V gene has CDR1 SGHTA and CDR2 FQGTGA. V was cut by 0 bases and J by 1 base, with 8 bases left in between. The CDR3 DNA is TGTGCCAGCAGCTTAACTGGGCGGGGCACAGATACGCAGTATTTT. This encodes CASSLTGRGTDTQYF. The variable domain in full, with the rest retrieved from reference TRBV7-3 and TRBJ2-3, is GAGVSQTPSNKVTEKGKYVELRCDPISGHTALYWYRQSLGQGPEFLIYFQGTGAADDSGLPNDRFFAVRPEGSVSTLKIQRTERGDSAVYLCASSLTGRGTDTQYFGPGTRLTVL.